These T cell receptor beta chains were read from a single sample in a study of shared clonotypes between healthy human individuals. Repertoires were generated with immunoSEQ multiplex PCR, while TCRdb's copy carries only in-frame clones and drops some. The data contain nearly 1,000,000 clones, about three quarters of them singletons. Material for sequencing was memory CD4+ T cells sorted from blood. Receptors were obtained from a man aged 18 to 29 in good health. Each CDR3 is given with its conserved first and last residue. A D gene is named only where the DNA matches it firmly. Only some rows state a clone size, as once, few, many or a class for expanded clones.

abundance,d_gene,j_gene,v_gene,CDR3nt,CDR3aa
.,.,TRBJ1-1,TRBV27,TGTGCCAGCAGTCTAAAGGGGGAGAAGACTGAAGCTTTCTTT,CASSLKGEKTEAFF
.,TRBD1,TRBJ1-2,TRBV10-3,TGTGCCATCAGTGAGGGACAGGGGGCTAGATATGGCTACACCTTC,CAISEGQGARYGYTF
.,TRBD1,TRBJ2-7,TRBV7-9,TGTGCCAGCAGCCCGACAGGGACAGGGGCCGCCTACGAGCAGTACTTC,CASSPTGTGAAYEQYF
.,.,TRBJ1-1,TRBV6-6,TGTGCCAGCAGAAGTGGGAGTGGGACTGAAGCTTTCTTT,CASRSGSGTEAFF
.,.,TRBJ1-2,TRBV5-4,TGTGCCAGCAGCTTAAGCAGGGGAGATGGCTACACCTTC,CASSLSRGDGYTF
.,TRBD1,TRBJ2-7,TRBV5-4,TGTGCCAGCAGCCGAACAGGGGCGTACGAGCAGTACTTC,CASSRTGAYEQYF
.,.,TRBJ2-7,TRBV28,TGTGCCAGCAGCCGCCGTAAATACGAGCAGTACTTC,CASSRRKYEQYF
.,.,TRBJ2-7,TRBV5-1,TGCGCCAGCAGCGCGGGACTCACCGCCTACGAGCAGTACTTC,CASSAGLTAYEQYF
few,.,TRBJ2-7,TRBV5-6,TGTGCCAGCAGCGTAAAGATATACGAGCAGTACTTC,CASSVKIYEQYF
many,.,TRBJ1-5,TRBV4-2,TGTGCCAGCAGCCAAGTGGCTGGCTATAGCAATCAGCCCCAGCATTTT,CASSQVAGYSNQPQHF
.,.,TRBJ2-5,TRBV18,TGTGCCAGCTCACCACGACTACAACAAGAGACCCAGTACTTC,CASSPRLQQETQYF
.,.,TRBJ2-2,TRBV19,TGTGCCAGTAGATTCCGGAACACCGGGGAGCTGTTTTTT,CASRFRNTGELFF
.,.,TRBJ2-2,TRBV18,TGTGCCAGCTCATCCCAAGCGTACGGGATCGCCGGGGAGCTGTTTTTT,CASSSQAYGIAGELFF
.,.,TRBJ2-7,TRBV6-5,TGTGCCAGCAGTCAGGGCGGCTACGAGCAGTACTTC,CASSQGGYEQYF
.,.,TRBJ2-2,TRBV2,TGTGCCAGCAGAGATCGTAGCGGAAGCTCCGGGGAGCTGTTTTTT,CASRDRSGSSGELFF
.,.,TRBJ2-7,TRBV4-3,TGCGCCAGCAGCCGGGCCAGGTACTACGAGCAGTACTTC,CASSRARYYEQYF
.,.,TRBJ2-3,TRBV5-4,TGTGCCAGCAGGGCCGGGGTCGCTGAGTATTTT,CASRAGVAEYF
.,TRBD2,TRBJ2-5,TRBV7-9,TGTGCCAGCAGCTTTAGCGGGGCCGACGGGACCCAGTACTTC,CASSFSGADGTQYF
.,.,TRBJ2-1,TRBV7-3,TGTGCCAGCAGCCCATGGGGGGGGCTCGACAATGAGCAGTTCTTC,CASSPWGGLDNEQFF
.,TRBD1,TRBJ2-7,TRBV30,TGTGCCTGGAGTGTACAACAGGGGAGTTGGGAGCAGTACTTC,CAWSVQQGSWEQYF
.,.,TRBJ1-4,TRBV9,TGTGCCAGCAGCGCCCTAGGGCAGGGAGGTGAAAAACTGTTTTTT,CASSALGQGGEKLFF